This entry lists 28 T cell receptor beta chains sequenced from one sample in a study of T cells in localized non-small cell lung cancer. The table came from immunoSEQ multiplex PCR; TCRdb's copy has only in-frame clones and leaves some out. The sample lists about 40,000 clones, 70% to 90% occurring once. This specimen consisted of peripheral blood, obtained before any cancer treatment. All receptors come from a man aged 40-75 years with stage I lung adenocarcinoma.

The chain recombines TRBV11-2 with TRBJ2-1; tentative D call: TRBD2 (5 bases). This CDR3 is built from 15 residues. Germline lookup yields CDR1 SGHAT and CDR2 FQNNGV. The V end lost 5 bases, the J end lost 0 bases, and 11 bases lay between the germline ends. CDR3 region: CASSPGVASYNEQFF. The CDR3 DNA reads TGTGCCAGCAGCCCCGGGGTAGCCTCCTACAATGAGCAGTTCTTC.

The V and J genes are TRBV10-3 and TRBJ2-3, with 8 bases fitting TRBD2. The germline CDR1 and CDR2 sequences are ENHRY and SYGVKD. CDR3 length equals 14 residues. Trimming took 10 bases from V and 2 from J; bases not matched to a gene: 8. The CDR3 protein is CATKRERDTDTQYF. In DNA, the CDR3 is TGTGCCACCAAGCGGGAGCGGGACACAGATACGCAGTATTTT.

J is TRBJ2-3 and V is TRBV7-2; perhaps TRBD2 as D (6 bases). The V end lost 2 bases, the J end lost 4 bases, and 13 bases lay between the germline ends. The CDR3 loop spans 15 amino acids. Germline CDR1 reads SGHTA; CDR2 reads FQGNSA. Here the CDR3 DNA reads TGTGCCAGCAGCTTATTCGGGGGACCTCCAGATACGCAGTATTTT. It specifies CASSLFGGPPDTQYF.

This clone has just a few counts. This chain connects TRBV30 to TRBJ1-5; weak D call: TRBD1 (5 bases). Germline V CDR1 and CDR2: GTSNPN, SVGIG (reference sequence). This CDR3 is 14 amino acids long. Between the trimmed V and J ends, which lost 0 bases and 6 bases, there was a span of 12 bases. The CDR3: CAWSVRGMSQPQHF. The CDR3 DNA reads as TGTGCCTGGAGTGTTAGGGGTATGAGTCAGCCCCAGCATTTT. Complete variable domain (other parts from reference TRBV30 and TRBJ1-5): SQTIHQWPATLVQPVGSPLSLECTVEGTSNPNLYWYRQAAGRGLQLLFYSVGIGQISSEVPQNLSASRPQDRQFILSSKKLLLSDSGFYLCAWSVRGMSQPQHFGDGTRLSIL.

This clone has a handful of counts. V and J are TRBV20-1 and TRBJ2-3, with no clear D. The CDR3 has 10 residues. The ends were cut back, 3 bases at V and 5 bases at J, with 3 bases in the middle. Germline assignment: CDR1 DFQATT and CDR2 SNEGSKA (reference sequence). CDR3 coding DNA: TGCAGTGCTAGCGTAGATACGCAGTATTTT. Amino acids: CSASVDTQYF.

The chain couples TRBV28 to TRBJ2-3; 9 bases are a match to TRBD1. Per the germline V gene, CDR1 is MDHEN and CDR2 is SYDVKM. V lost 6 bases and J lost 3; bases outside the gene matches: 13. The CDR3 sequence is 17 residues long. CDR3 residues: CASSPLPGTGTTDTQYF. In DNA form, the CDR3 reads TGTGCCAGCAGCCCTCTCCCCGGGACAGGGACGACAGATACGCAGTATTTT.

The chain has TRBV30 and TRBJ1-6; 7 positions match TRBD1. V lost 7 bases and J lost 6; bases outside the gene matches: 9. This CDR3 contains 14 residues. The germline V gene encodes CDR1 GTSNPN and CDR2 SVGIG (reference sequence). Here the CDR3 DNA reads TGTGCCTTCCGCTTAGACAGGGCTAATTCACCCCTCCACTTT. Protein product: CAFRLDRANSPLHF.

The rearrangement links TRBV7-3 to TRBJ2-7, with TRBD1 matching over 8 bases. The CDR3 contains 14 residues. Germline values: CDR1 SGHTA, CDR2 FQGTGA. V lost 2 bases, J lost 5 bases, and 5 bases stayed unmatched. The CDR3 DNA reads as TGTGCCAGCAGCTTATGGGCAGGGGGCAACGAGCAGTACTTC. Its protein is CASSLWAGGNEQYF.

The chain carries TRBV6-5 and TRBJ2-7; 9 bases are shared with TRBD1. Germline V gives CDR1 MNHEY, CDR2 SVGAGI. Trimming cost V 5 bases and J 7 bases; bases outside gene matches: 6. The CDR3 is made up of 13 amino acids. The CDR3 region has the DNA TGTGCCAGCAGTCCGGGACAGGGCGGAGAGCAGTACTTC. It is translated as CASSPGQGGEQYF.

The count of this clone is one. The rearrangement joins TRBV28 to TRBJ2-1; D ambiguous. The germline gives CDR1 MDHEN, CDR2 SYDVKM. The CDR3 is 15 amino acids. V dropped 4 bases and J dropped 2 bases, with 12 bases sitting between them. CDR3: CASSSNSVPYNEQFF. DNA of the CDR3: TGTGCCAGCAGTTCAAACAGTGTTCCCTACAATGAGCAGTTCTTC. Filled out from reference TRBV28 and TRBJ2-1, the complete variable domain reads DVKVTQSSRYLVKRTGEKVFLECVQDMDHENMFWYRQDPGLGLRLIYFSYDVKMKEKGDIPEGYSVSREKKERFSLILESASTNQTSMYLCASSSNSVPYNEQFFGPGTRLTVL.

The chain links TRBV7-9 to TRBJ1-4, with D perhaps TRBD1 (5 bases). The CDR3 runs 14 residues. Trimming left V 7 bases short and J 8 bases short, with 17 bases between. Germline lookup yields CDR1 SEHNR and CDR2 FQNEAQ (reference sequence). CDR3 sequence: CASTGTLTGEKLFF. The CDR3 nucleotides read TGTGCCAGCACCGGGACGCTAACAGGAGAAAAACTGTTTTTT.

This chain connects TRBV7-9 to TRBJ2-5; 9 bases are a match to TRBD2. The germline gives CDR1 SEHNR, CDR2 FQNEAQ (reference sequence). CDR3 length: 15 amino acids. The ends lost 5 bases at V and 4 bases at J; junction bases unmatched: 8. The CDR3 region has the DNA TGTGCCAGCAGCCCCGCTGGCGGGAGGGTAGAGACCCAGTACTTC. Translation gives CASSPAGGRVETQYF.

The chain is built from TRBV28 and TRBJ2-7, with a weak D call TRBD2 (5 bases). CDR3 size: 13 residues. The germline gives CDR1 MDHEN, CDR2 SYDVKM. V lost 11 bases and J lost 0, with 14 bases in between. The CDR3 DNA is TGTGCCGCGGACGAGGGAAGCTCCTACGAGCAGTACTTC. This gives the protein CAADEGSSYEQYF.

V usage is TRBV7-6 and J usage is TRBJ1-1, with TRBD1 matching 7 bases. Germline trimming cut 2 bases from V and 1 base from J; bases unmatched to any gene: 10. Germline lookup yields CDR1 SGHVS and CDR2 FNYEAQ. The CDR3 length is 17 residues. The CDR3 loop is CASSLRGGTVRNTEAFF. The CDR3 DNA is TGTGCCAGCAGCTTAAGGGGGGGGACAGTTCGGAACACTGAAGCTTTCTTT.

The rearrangement joins TRBV28 to TRBJ2-7, with 11 bases that match TRBD1. In germline, CDR1 is MDHEN, CDR2 SYDVKM. CDR3 length: 14 residues. Germline trimming cut 4 bases from V and 4 bases from J; bases unmatched to any gene: 3. This CDR3 reads CASSYRDRGYEQYF. The DNA for the CDR3 is TGTGCCAGCAGTTACCGGGACAGGGGGTACGAGCAGTACTTC.

The rearrangement links TRBV5-1 to TRBJ2-7; a weak D match, TRBD1 (5 bases). Germline V gene data show CDR1 as SGHRS and CDR2 as YFSETQ. The CDR3 has 13 amino acids. The germline V and J ends were trimmed by 7 bases and 3 bases, with 14 bases remaining between them. The CDR3, as DNA: TGCGCCAGCGCCTTACAGGATCTCTACGAGCAGTACTTC. Encoded protein: CASALQDLYEQYF.

In its sample, this clone was seen once. The J gene is TRBJ2-7, the V gene TRBV7-9, with D hard to call. Trimming left V 1 base short and J 3 bases short, with 7 bases between. Looked up from germline, CDR1 is SEHNR and CDR2 is FQNEAQ (reference sequence). The CDR3 sequence is 13 residues long. The CDR3 DNA follows: TGTGCCAGCAGCTTAGAGGCACTCTACGAGCAGTACTTC. Protein sequence: CASSLEALYEQYF.

The rearrangement uses TRBV7-9 and TRBJ2-2; no clear D. The ends were cut back, 1 base at V and 6 bases at J, with 6 bases in the middle. This CDR3 is built from 13 residues. CDR1 is SEHNR, CDR2 FQNEAQ, per germline (reference sequence). The CDR3 sequence: CASSLVGAGELFF. In DNA form, the CDR3 reads TGTGCCAGCAGCTTAGTTGGTGCCGGGGAGCTGTTTTTT.

The chain couples TRBV7-6 to TRBJ2-1, with 8 bases identical to TRBD2. CDR3 length equals 16 residues. Per germline, CDR1 SGHVS and CDR2 FNYEAQ. V dropped 5 bases and J dropped 5; count of bases not matched to a gene: 11. This CDR3 is CASSPGGGTSNNEQFF. The DNA for the CDR3 is TGTGCCAGCAGCCCCGGCGGGGGGACAAGTAACAATGAGCAGTTCTTC.

The chain has TRBV28 and TRBJ1-2; no definite D call. The CDR3 is 12 amino acids. Germline V CDR1 and CDR2: MDHEN, SYDVKM. V lost 2 bases to trimming and J lost 8 bases, with 9 bases between them. This CDR3 is CASSLAGSGYTF. Written as DNA, the CDR3 is TGTGCCAGCAGTTTAGCGGGGAGCGGCTACACCTTC.

The chain couples TRBV15 to TRBJ2-1, with 8 bases identical to TRBD2. The CDR3 totals 15 residues. Unmatched junction bases numbered 8, after V lost 4 bases and J lost 6 bases. The germline V gene encodes CDR1 LNHNV and CDR2 YYDKDF (reference sequence). The CDR3 is CATSKGGRPPNEQFF. DNA for the CDR3: TGTGCCACCAGCAAGGGCGGGAGGCCGCCCAATGAGCAGTTCTTC.

V usage is TRBV18 and J usage is TRBJ2-1; D uncertain. CDR1 is KGHSH, CDR2 LQKENI, per germline. Trimming pared 2 bases from V and 1 base from J, leaving 6 bases between. CDR3 size: 14 residues. The CDR3 sequence is CASSPDWSYNEQFF. The CDR3 nucleotides are TGTGCCAGCTCACCAGACTGGTCCTACAATGAGCAGTTCTTC. Complete variable domain (other parts from reference TRBV18 and TRBJ2-1): NAGVMQNPRHLVRRRGQEARLRCSPMKGHSHVYWYRQLPEEGLKFMVYLQKENIIDESGMPKERFSAEFPKEGPSILRIQQVVRGDSAAYFCASSPDWSYNEQFFGPGTRLTVL.

The chain recombines TRBV30 with TRBJ2-7; unclear D gene. This CDR3 spans 12 amino acids. Trimming stripped 4 bases from V and 3 bases from J, with 10 bases between. Germline V CDR1 and CDR2: GTSNPN, SVGIG (reference sequence). CDR3 loop: CAWKAGRYEQYF. The DNA of the CDR3 is TGTGCCTGGAAGGCAGGACGCTACGAGCAGTACTTC.

V is TRBV28 and J is TRBJ2-3; perhaps TRBD2 as D (5 bases). CDR1 MDHEN and CDR2 SYDVKM come from the germline V gene. The CDR3 is 11 amino acids. CDR3: CGVRGTDTQYF. CDR3 in DNA: TGTGGGGTTCGGGGAACAGATACGCAGTATTTT.

The CDR3 nucleotides read TGCAGCGTTGCAAGGAGACTAGCGGGAAACAATGAGCAGTTCTTC. Amino acid sequence: CSVARRLAGNNEQFF. The chain has TRBV29-1 and TRBJ2-1; 11 positions match TRBD2. With 4 bases clipped from V and 5 bases from J, the junction kept 7 bases outside the gene matches. CDR3 length: 15 amino acids. Looked up from germline, CDR1 is SQVTM and CDR2 is ANQGSEA.

The chain uses TRBV18 and TRBJ2-2; 8 nucleotides line up with TRBD1. CDR3 length equals 14 residues. V trimming: 3 bases; J trimming: 5 bases; junction bases outside the gene matches: 2. The germline gives CDR1 KGHSH, CDR2 LQKENI. As DNA, the CDR3 is TGTGCCAGCTCACCCAGGACAGGGACCGGGGAGCTGTTTTTT. Translating gives CASSPRTGTGELFF.

The chain's CDR3 is CASSYPGVGQYF. DNA of the CDR3: TGTGCCAGCAGTTACCCCGGGGTGGGGCAGTACTTC. This chain connects TRBV6-5 to TRBJ2-7, with D possibly TRBD2 on 5 matching bases. V lost 2 bases, J lost 9 bases, and 11 bases lay in between. The CDR3 loop spans 12 amino acids. CDR1 and CDR2 from the germline V gene are MNHEY and SVGAGI.

The rearrangement uses TRBV4-1 and TRBJ2-7; D is possibly TRBD2 (6 bases). V dropped 1 base and J dropped 0 bases, with 16 bases sitting between them. The CDR3 is 17 residues long. Germline lookup yields CDR1 MGHRA and CDR2 YSYEKL. CDR3 protein: CASSQGIRLVVSYEQYF. CDR3 sequence (DNA): TGCGCCAGCAGCCAAGGGATCCGACTAGTCGTCTCCTACGAGCAGTACTTC.